A single sample is the source of the 9 T cell receptor beta chains below, sequenced in a study of CD8 T cells in ankylosing spondylitis. TCRdb independently ran MiXCR on the 5' RACE reads; one entry per CDR3 protein. The sample lists around 250,000 distinct CDR3 sequences; around a tenth were seen once. Sequencing was carried out using blood, either unsorted or a sorted T cell fraction (not recorded which). All receptors derive from a male donor with ankylosing spondylitis or in good health (not recorded which).

This chain connects TRBV12-3 or TRBV12-4 to TRBJ2-6; D is uncertain. The CDR3 covers 15 residues. The V and J ends lost 8 bases and 4 bases respectively, with 15 bases between them. In DNA, the CDR3 is TGTGCCAGCTCCCCCGGAGTTTCAGGGGCCAACGTCCTGACTTTC. Amino acids: CASSPGVSGANVLTF.

The V call is TRBV5-1, the J call TRBJ1-1; weak D call: TRBD1 (6 bases). Per germline, CDR1 SGHRS and CDR2 YFSETQ. The CDR3 is made up of 15 amino acids. V lost 1 base to trimming and J lost 1 base, with 11 bases between them. The CDR3 spells CASSLTGLGNTEAFF. The CDR3 DNA is TGCGCCAGCAGCTTGACAGGGCTGGGGAACACTGAAGCTTTCTTT.

This clonotype showed up many times. The rearrangement links TRBV6-1 to TRBJ2-5; D might be TRBD2 (5 bases). The CDR3 sequence is 14 residues long. Germline-derived CDR1 and CDR2 are MNHNS and SASEGT. V was clipped by 3 bases and J by 2 bases, with 10 bases between them. The CDR3 nucleotides are TGTGCCAGCAGTGATGGATGGGAGCAAGAGACCCAGTACTTC. Translated, it gives CASSDGWEQETQYF.

This clonotype was seen only a few times. This rearrangement joins TRBV5-1 to TRBJ1-1; no reliable D call. V was clipped by 4 bases and J by 13 bases, with 17 bases between them. From germline, CDR1 is SGHRS and CDR2 YFSETQ. The CDR3 covers 12 residues. The chain's CDR3 is CASSQLGERGFF. The CDR3 nucleotides are TGCGCCAGCAGCCAGCTCGGGGAACGAGGTTTCTTT.

This clonotype was seen ten or more times. The rearrangement joins TRBV28 to TRBJ2-1; no clear D gene. CDR1 is MDHEN and CDR2 is SYDVKM in the germline V gene. V lost 6 bases and J lost 3, with 21 bases in between. The CDR3 has 17 amino acids. CDR3: CASRTPAPGPYYNEQFF. CDR3 in DNA: TGTGCCAGCAGGACCCCCGCACCCGGCCCTTACTACAATGAGCAGTTCTTC. Combining the CDR3 with reference TRBV28 and TRBJ2-1 gives the whole variable domain DVKVTQSSRYLVKRTGEKVFLECVQDMDHENMFWYRQDPGLGLRLIYFSYDVKMKEKGDIPEGYSVSREKKERFSLILESASTNQTSMYLCASRTPAPGPYYNEQFFGPGTRLTVL.

This clonotype was seen more than once but under ten times. The chain employs TRBV14 and TRBJ2-3, with TRBD2 as a possible D gene (6 bases). This CDR3 is 16 amino acids long. Germline CDR1 is SGHDN and CDR2 is FVKESK. Trimming removed 3 bases at V and 2 bases at J, with 15 bases between. CDR3 protein: CASSHGLASFTDTQYF. The DNA for the CDR3 is TGTGCCAGCAGCCATGGTCTAGCGAGCTTCACAGATACGCAGTATTTT.

This clonotype came up many times. The chain carries TRBV27 and TRBJ2-1, with D unresolved. This CDR3 comprises 14 residues. CDR1 and CDR2 (germline): MNHEY, SMNVEV (reference sequence). V was trimmed by 6 bases and J by 7 bases, leaving 16 bases between them. The CDR3 spells CASRAPLRANEQFF. CDR3 DNA sequence: TGTGCCAGCAGGGCACCCCTACGGGCTAATGAGCAGTTCTTC.

The V and J genes are TRBV29-1 and TRBJ2-3; D unclear. The CDR3 consists of 10 residues. V was clipped by 7 bases and J by 5 bases, with 7 bases between them. Germline-derived CDR1 and CDR2 are SQVTM and ANQGSEA. CDR3 region: CSAGLDTQYF. CDR3 bases: TGCAGCGCCGGGTTAGATACGCAGTATTTT.

This clonotype was counted ten times or more. The gene calls are TRBV20-1 and TRBJ2-1; 7 bases line up with TRBD2. V lost 5 bases and J lost 6; bases outside the gene matches: 10. Looked up from germline, CDR1 is DFQATT and CDR2 is SNEGSKA (reference sequence). The CDR3 totals 14 residues. CDR3 in DNA: TGCAGTGCTCTGACGGGGGGTGTAAGCAATGAGCAGTTCTTC. Residues: CSALTGGVSNEQFF.